Presented here are 5 T cell receptor beta chains from one specimen sequenced in a study of blood T cell repertoires in COVID-19. Measured with immunoSEQ multiplex PCR; TCRdb has only the in-frame clones, and not every one. The table lists 250,000 to 400,000 clones, 85% of them singletons. The specimen was PBMCs or T cells enriched from blood (not recorded which). The receptors come from a woman aged 25 to 45 who had been exposed to COVID-19.

The genes are TRBV28 and TRBJ1-3; D remains ambiguous. Germline values: CDR1 MDHEN, CDR2 SYDVKM. The V gene lost 3 bases and the J gene lost 0 bases, with 6 bases spanning the gap. The CDR3 sequence is 14 residues long. CDR3 nucleotides: TGTGCCAGCAGTTTCTCTCTCTCTGGAAACACCATATATTTT. The encoded protein is CASSFSLSGNTIYF.

This sequence joins TRBV28 and TRBJ2-1, with 8 bases identical to TRBD1. V was pared by 3 bases and J by 7 bases, with 8 bases of the junction left unmatched. The CDR3 is 15 residues long. The germline gives CDR1 MDHEN, CDR2 SYDVKM. CDR3 amino acids: CASSFARGRGNEQFF. The CDR3 DNA is TGTGCCAGCAGTTTTGCCAGGGGGCGAGGGAATGAGCAGTTCTTC.

The gene calls are TRBV4-3 and TRBJ2-4; D gene unclear. With 0 bases removed from V and 2 bases from J, the gap between germline ends came to 20 bases. The CDR3 loop spans 19 amino acids. Germline V gene lookup returns CDR1 LGHNA and CDR2 YSLEER. In DNA, the CDR3 is TGCGCCAGCAGCCAAGATTTTGGCAGGATCGTTCTACCCAAAAACATTCAGTACTTC. Its protein product is CASSQDFGRIVLPKNIQYF.

The V and J genes are TRBV5-1 and TRBJ1-2; D not resolved. This CDR3 has 15 residues. Germline CDR1 and CDR2: SGHRS and YFSETQ. Trimming removed 4 bases at V and 0 bases at J, with 13 bases between. CDR3 protein: CASSTGRMTNYGYTF. In DNA form, the CDR3 reads TGCGCCAGCAGCACGGGTCGGATGACTAACTATGGCTACACCTTC.

The chain links TRBV30 to TRBJ1-4, with a tentative D call TRBD1 (5 bases). This CDR3 comprises 13 residues. V was cut by 8 bases and J by 1 base, with 11 bases left in between. Germline V gene sequence: CDR1 GTSNPN, CDR2 SVGIG (reference sequence). DNA of the CDR3: TGTGCCATTGGAGGGGTAACTAATGAAAAACTGTTTTTT. Amino acid sequence: CAIGGVTNEKLFF.